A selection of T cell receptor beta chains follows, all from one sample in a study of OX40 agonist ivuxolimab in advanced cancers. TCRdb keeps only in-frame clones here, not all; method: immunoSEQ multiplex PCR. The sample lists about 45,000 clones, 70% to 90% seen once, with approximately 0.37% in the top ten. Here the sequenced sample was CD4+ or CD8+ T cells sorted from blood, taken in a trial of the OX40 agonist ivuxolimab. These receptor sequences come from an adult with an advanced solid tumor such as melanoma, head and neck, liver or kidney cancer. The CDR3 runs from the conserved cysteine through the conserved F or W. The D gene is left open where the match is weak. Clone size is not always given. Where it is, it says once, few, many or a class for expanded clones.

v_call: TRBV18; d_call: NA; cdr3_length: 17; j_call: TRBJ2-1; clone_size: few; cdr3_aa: CASSPPSGRGGYNEQFF; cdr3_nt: TGTGCCAGCTCACCACCGTCCGGTCGAGGGGGTTACAATGAGCAGTTCTTC
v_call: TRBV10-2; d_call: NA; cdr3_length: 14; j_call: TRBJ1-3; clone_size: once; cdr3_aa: CASSQVGGGNTIYF; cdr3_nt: TGCGCCAGCAGCCAAGTGGGGGGTGGAAACACCATATATTTT
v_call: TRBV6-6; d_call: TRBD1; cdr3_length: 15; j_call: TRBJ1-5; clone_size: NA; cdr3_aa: CASTEGAGGGQPQHF; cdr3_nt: TGTGCCAGCACCGAGGGGGCGGGAGGGGGTCAGCCCCAGCATTTT
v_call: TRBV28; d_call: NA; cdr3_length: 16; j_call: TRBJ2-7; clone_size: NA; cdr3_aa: CASRISLQGGDYEQYF; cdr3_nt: TGTGCCAGCAGAATAAGTCTGCAGGGGGGGGACTACGAGCAGTACTTC
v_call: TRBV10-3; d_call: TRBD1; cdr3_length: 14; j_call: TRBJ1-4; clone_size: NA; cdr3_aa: CAIREDRGGEKLFF; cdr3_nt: TGTGCCATCAGGGAGGACAGGGGTGGAGAAAAACTGTTTTTT
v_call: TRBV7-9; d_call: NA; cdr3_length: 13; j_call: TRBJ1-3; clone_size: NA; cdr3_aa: CASSSITGDTIYF; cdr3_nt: TGTGCCAGCAGCTCAATCACAGGCGACACCATATATTTT
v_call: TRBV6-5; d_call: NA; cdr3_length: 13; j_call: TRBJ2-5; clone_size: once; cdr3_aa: CASSLMGSETQYF; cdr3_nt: TGTGCCAGCAGTTTGATGGGGTCTGAGACCCAGTACTTC
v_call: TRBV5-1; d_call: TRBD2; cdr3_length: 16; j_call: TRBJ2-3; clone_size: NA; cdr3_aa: CASSLGLAGGIDTQYF; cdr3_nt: TGCGCCAGCAGCTTGGGGCTAGCGGGAGGCATAGATACGCAGTATTTT
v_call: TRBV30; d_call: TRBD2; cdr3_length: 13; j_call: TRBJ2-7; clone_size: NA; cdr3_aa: CAWSVTSGGEQYF; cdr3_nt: TGTGCCTGGAGTGTCACTAGCGGGGGCGAGCAGTACTTC
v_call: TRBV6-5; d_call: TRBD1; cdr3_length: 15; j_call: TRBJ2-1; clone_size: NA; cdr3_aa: CASSATTGGYNEQFF; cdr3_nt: TGTGCCAGCAGTGCCACGACAGGGGGCTACAATGAGCAGTTCTTC
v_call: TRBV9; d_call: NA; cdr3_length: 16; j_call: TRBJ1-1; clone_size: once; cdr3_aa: CASSVARQRSNTEAFF; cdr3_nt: TGTGCCAGCAGCGTAGCAAGACAGCGATCGAACACTGAAGCTTTCTTT
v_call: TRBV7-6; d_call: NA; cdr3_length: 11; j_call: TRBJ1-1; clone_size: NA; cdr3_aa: CASSFLSEAFF; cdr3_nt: TGTGCCAGCAGCTTTCTTTCGGAAGCTTTCTTT
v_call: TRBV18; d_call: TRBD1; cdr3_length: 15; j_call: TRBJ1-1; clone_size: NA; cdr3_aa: CASSLMTGEDTEAFF; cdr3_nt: TGTGCCAGCTCACTAATGACAGGGGAAGACACTGAAGCTTTCTTT
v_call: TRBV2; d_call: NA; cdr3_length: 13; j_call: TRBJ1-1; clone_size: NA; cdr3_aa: CASSGGRSTEAFF; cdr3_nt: TGTGCCAGCAGTGGGGGACGGTCCACTGAAGCTTTCTTT
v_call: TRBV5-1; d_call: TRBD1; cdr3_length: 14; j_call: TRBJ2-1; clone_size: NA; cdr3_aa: CASYHAGTVNEQFF; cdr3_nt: TGCGCCAGCTACCATGCCGGGACAGTCAATGAGCAGTTCTTC
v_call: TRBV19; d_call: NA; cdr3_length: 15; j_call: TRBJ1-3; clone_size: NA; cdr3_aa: CASRKEGYTGNTIYF; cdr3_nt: TGTGCCAGTAGGAAAGAGGGGTACACTGGAAACACCATATATTTT
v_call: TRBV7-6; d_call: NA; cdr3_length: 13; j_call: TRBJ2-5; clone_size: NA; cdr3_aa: CASSLWAGETQYF; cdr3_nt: TGTGCCAGCAGCCTTTGGGCGGGGGAGACCCAGTACTTC
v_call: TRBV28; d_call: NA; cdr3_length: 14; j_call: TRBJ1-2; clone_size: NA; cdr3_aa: CASSWAQQYYGYTF; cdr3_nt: TGTGCCAGCAGTTGGGCCCAACAGTACTATGGCTACACCTTC
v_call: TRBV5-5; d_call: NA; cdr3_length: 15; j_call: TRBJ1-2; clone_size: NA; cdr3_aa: CASFLTPTDRLGYTF; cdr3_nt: TGTGCCAGTTTCCTCACTCCCACGGACAGACTTGGCTACACCTTC
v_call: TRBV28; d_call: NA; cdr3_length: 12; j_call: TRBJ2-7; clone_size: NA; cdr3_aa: CASRSTGYRQYF; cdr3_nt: TGTGCCAGCAGATCAACAGGGTATCGGCAGTACTTC
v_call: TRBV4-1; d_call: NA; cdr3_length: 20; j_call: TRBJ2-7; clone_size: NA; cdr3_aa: CASSQIPSWGGGKRDHEQYF; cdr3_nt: TGCGCCAGCAGCCAAATACCGAGCTGGGGGGGCGGGAAGCGGGACCACGAGCAGTACTTC
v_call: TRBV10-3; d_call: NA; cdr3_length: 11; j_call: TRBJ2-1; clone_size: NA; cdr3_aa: CAISQGNEQFF; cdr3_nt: TGTGCCATCAGTCAGGGGAATGAGCAGTTCTTC
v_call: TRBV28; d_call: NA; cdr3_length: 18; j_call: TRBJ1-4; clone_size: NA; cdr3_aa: CASSSPWTDRTTNEKLFF; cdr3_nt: TGTGCCAGCAGTAGCCCCTGGACAGACCGTACAACTAATGAAAAACTGTTTTTT
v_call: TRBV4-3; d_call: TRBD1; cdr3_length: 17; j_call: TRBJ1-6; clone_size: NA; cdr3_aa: CASSQIPGQGAGSPLHF; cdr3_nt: TGCGCCAGCAGCCAAATTCCGGGACAGGGGGCTGGATCACCCCTCCACTTT
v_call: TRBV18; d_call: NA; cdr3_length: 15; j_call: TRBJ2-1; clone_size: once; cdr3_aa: CASSPDTLRYNEQFF; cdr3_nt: TGTGCCAGCTCACCTGACACCCTACGCTACAATGAGCAGTTCTTC
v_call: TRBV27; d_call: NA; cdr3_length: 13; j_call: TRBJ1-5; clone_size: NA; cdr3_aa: CASSLSVEQPQHF; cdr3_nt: TGTGCCAGCAGTTTATCGGTCGAACAGCCCCAGCATTTT
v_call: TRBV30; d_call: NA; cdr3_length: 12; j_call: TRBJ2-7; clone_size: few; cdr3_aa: CAWSAPFDEQYF; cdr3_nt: TGTGCCTGGAGTGCTCCCTTTGACGAGCAGTACTTC
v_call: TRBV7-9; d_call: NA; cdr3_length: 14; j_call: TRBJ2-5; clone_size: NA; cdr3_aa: CASSLAGAQKTQYF; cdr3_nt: TGTGCCAGCAGCTTAGCAGGGGCGCAGAAGACCCAGTACTTC
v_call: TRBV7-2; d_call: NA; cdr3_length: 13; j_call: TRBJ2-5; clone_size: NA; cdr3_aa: CASSPPAQETQYF; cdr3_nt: TGTGCCAGCAGCCCGCCAGCCCAAGAGACCCAGTACTTC
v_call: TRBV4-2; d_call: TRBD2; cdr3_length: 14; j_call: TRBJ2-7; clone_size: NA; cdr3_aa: CASSFGLALTEQYF; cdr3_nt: TGTGCCAGCAGCTTTGGACTAGCGCTGACCGAGCAGTACTTC
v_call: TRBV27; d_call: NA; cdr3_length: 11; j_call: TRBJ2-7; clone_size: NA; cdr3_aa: CATRPGDEQYF; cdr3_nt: TGTGCCACCAGGCCGGGGGACGAGCAGTACTTC
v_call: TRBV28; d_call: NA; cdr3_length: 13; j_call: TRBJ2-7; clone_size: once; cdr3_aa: CASQGVPQYEQYF; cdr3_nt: TGTGCCAGCCAGGGAGTTCCCCAGTACGAGCAGTACTTC
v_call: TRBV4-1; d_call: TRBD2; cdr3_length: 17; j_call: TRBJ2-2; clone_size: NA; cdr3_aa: CASSQAGLAGGTGELFF; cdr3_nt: TGCGCCAGCAGCCAAGCGGGACTAGCGGGAGGAACCGGGGAGCTGTTTTTT
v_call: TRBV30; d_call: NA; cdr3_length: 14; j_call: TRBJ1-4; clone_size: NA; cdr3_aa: CAWSVRWGIEKLFF; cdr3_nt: TGTGCCTGGAGTGTACGTTGGGGGATCGAAAAACTGTTTTTT
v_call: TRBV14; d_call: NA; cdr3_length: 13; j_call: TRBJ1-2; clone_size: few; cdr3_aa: CASSRLQGDGYTF; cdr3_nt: TGTGCCAGCAGCCGCTTACAGGGAGATGGCTACACCTTC
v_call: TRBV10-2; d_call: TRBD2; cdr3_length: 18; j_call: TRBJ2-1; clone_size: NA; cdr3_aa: CASSELGTSTYFYNEQFF; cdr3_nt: TGCGCCAGCAGTGAGCTTGGGACTAGCACTTATTTCTACAATGAGCAGTTCTTC
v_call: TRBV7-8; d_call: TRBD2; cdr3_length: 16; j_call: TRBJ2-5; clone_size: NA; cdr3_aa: CASSFISGGWVETQYF; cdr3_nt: TGTGCCAGCAGCTTTATCAGCGGGGGGTGGGTGGAGACCCAGTACTTC
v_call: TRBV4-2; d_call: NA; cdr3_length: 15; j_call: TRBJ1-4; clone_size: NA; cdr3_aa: CASSQGDGGREKLFF; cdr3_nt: TGTGCCAGCAGCCAAGGTGACGGGGGCAGGGAAAAACTGTTTTTT
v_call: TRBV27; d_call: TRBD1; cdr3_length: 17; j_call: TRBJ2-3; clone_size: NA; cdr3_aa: CASSFEGTGPVTDTQYF; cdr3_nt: TGTGCCAGCAGTTTTGAGGGGACAGGGCCGGTCACAGATACGCAGTATTTT
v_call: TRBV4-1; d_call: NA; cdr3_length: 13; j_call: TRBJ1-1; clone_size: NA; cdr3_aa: CASSQDRETEAFF; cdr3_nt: TGCGCCAGCAGCCAAGATCGGGAAACTGAAGCTTTCTTT
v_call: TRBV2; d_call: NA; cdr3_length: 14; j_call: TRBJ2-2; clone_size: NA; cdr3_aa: CASSEGGNTGELFF; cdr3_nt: TGTGCCAGCAGTGAGGGGGGGAACACCGGGGAGCTGTTTTTT
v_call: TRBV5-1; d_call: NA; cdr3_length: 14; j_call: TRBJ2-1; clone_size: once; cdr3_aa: CASSPRLINNEQFF; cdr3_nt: TGCGCCAGCAGCCCACGATTAATTAACAATGAGCAGTTCTTC
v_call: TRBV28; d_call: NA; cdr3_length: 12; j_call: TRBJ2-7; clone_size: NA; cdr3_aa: CASSLALWEQYF; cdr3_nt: TGTGCCAGTAGCCTAGCGCTCTGGGAGCAGTACTTC
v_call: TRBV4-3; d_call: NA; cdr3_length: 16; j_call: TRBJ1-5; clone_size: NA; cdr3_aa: CASSQTPGASGQPQHF; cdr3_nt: TGCGCCAGCAGCCAGACACCAGGGGCGTCCGGGCAGCCCCAGCATTTT
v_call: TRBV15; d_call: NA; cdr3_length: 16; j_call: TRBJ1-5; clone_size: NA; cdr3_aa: CATSRDRQGIRQPQHF; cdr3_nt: TGTGCCACCAGCAGAGATCGCCAGGGGATTCGGCAGCCCCAGCATTTT
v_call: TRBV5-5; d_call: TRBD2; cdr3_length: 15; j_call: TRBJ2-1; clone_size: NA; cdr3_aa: CASSLVAGDWNEQFF; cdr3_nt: TGTGCCAGCAGCTTGGTAGCGGGAGATTGGAATGAGCAGTTCTTC
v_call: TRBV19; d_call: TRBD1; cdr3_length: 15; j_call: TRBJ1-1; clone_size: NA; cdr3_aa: CASSKQQGAGTEAFF; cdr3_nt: TGTGCCAGTAGTAAACAACAGGGGGCTGGCACTGAAGCTTTCTTT
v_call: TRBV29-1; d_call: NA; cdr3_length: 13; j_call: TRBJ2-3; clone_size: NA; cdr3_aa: CSFSRDLGDTQYF; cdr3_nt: TGCAGCTTCAGCCGGGACCTCGGAGATACGCAGTATTTT
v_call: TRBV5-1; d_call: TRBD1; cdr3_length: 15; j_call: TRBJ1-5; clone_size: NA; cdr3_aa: CASSQGGGSNQPQHF; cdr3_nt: TGCGCCAGCAGCCAGGGGGGTGGGAGCAATCAGCCCCAGCATTTT
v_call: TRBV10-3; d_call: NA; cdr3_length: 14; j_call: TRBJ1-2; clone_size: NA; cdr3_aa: CAISEDRPNYGYTF; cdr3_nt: TGTGCCATCAGTGAGGACAGGCCAAACTATGGCTACACCTTC
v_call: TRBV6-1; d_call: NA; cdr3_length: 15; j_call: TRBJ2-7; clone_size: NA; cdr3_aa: CASSLAGSATYEQYF; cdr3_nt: TGTGCCAGCAGTTTGGCAGGTTCCGCCACCTACGAGCAGTACTTC
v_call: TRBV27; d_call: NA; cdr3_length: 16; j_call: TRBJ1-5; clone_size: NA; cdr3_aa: CASSLSGGSSNQPQHF; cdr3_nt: TGTGCCAGCAGTTTATCGGGAGGGTCTAGCAATCAGCCCCAGCATTTT
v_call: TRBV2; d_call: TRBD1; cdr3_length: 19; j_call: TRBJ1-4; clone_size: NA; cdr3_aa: CASRENTGQVSLPIGKLFF; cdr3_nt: TGTGCCAGCAGGGAGAATACGGGACAGGTGTCTCTCCCGATTGGAAAACTGTTTTTT
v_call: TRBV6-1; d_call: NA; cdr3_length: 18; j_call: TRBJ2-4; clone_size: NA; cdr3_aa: CASSGPFLRVQAKNIQYF; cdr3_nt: TGTGCCAGCAGTGGACCTTTTTTAAGGGTTCAAGCCAAAAACATTCAGTACTTC
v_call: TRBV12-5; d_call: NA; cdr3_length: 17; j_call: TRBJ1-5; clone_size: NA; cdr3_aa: CASGLLTEGFSNQPQHF; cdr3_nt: TGTGCTAGTGGTTTGCTCACGGAGGGGTTTAGCAATCAGCCCCAGCATTTT
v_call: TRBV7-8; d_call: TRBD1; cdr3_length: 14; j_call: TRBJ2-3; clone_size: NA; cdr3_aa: CASSSGGKTDTQYF; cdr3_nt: TGTGCCAGCAGCTCAGGGGGCAAGACAGATACGCAGTATTTT
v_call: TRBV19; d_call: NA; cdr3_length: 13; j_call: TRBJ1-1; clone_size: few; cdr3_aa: CASSHLRGTEAFF; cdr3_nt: TGTGCCAGTAGTCACCTCCGGGGTACTGAAGCTTTCTTT
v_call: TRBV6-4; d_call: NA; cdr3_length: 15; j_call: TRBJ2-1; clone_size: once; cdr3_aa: CASSEEVGGGDEQFF; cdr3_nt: TGTGCCAGCAGTGAAGAGGTCGGAGGGGGCGATGAGCAGTTCTTC
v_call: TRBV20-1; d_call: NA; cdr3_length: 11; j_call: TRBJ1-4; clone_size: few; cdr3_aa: CSARPNEKLFF; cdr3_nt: TGCAGTGCTAGACCCAATGAAAAACTGTTTTTT
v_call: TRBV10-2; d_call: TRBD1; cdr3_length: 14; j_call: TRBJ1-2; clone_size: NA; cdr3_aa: CASSETGENYGYTF; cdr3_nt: TGCGCCAGCAGCGAAACAGGGGAGAACTATGGCTACACCTTC